Detailed here is one T cell receptor beta chain. The germline CDR1 and CDR2 sequences are MDHEN and SYDVKM. Trimming pared 6 bases from V and 13 bases from J, leaving 16 bases between. The CDR3 runs 12 residues. Urothelial carcinoma, locally advanced or metastatic, affected the patients. Pretreatment and on-treatment samples were taken, numbering 1 to 8 per patient. This record comes from a study of PD-L1 blockade in urothelial cancer. Study at large: Prior exposure to chemotherapy in patients amounted to 0 to 3 regimens received. Blood was analyzed 3 weeks (second dose) and 6 weeks after treatment start.

Generated by immunoSEQ multiplex PCR, the TCRdb table keeps only in-frame clones and is missing some. Seen here are about 100,000 clones, 91% observed once, and the top ten hold over 0.8%. The J gene is TRBJ2-1, the V gene TRBV28, with TRBD1 as a possible D gene (6 bases). The sequence derives from a woman older than 75 with urothelial cancer. The source was PBMCs, collected around atezolizumab (anti-PD-L1) treatment. CDR3: CASSELQGRQFF. The CDR3 DNA sequence: TGTGCCAGCAGCGAATTACAGGGTCGTCAGTTCTTC.